Listed below are T cell receptor beta chains from one sample, sequenced in a study of blood T cell repertoires in COVID-19. Repertoires were generated with immunoSEQ multiplex PCR, while TCRdb's copy carries only in-frame clones and drops some. The sample holds about 64,000 clones, around nine tenths seen once. The material sequenced was peripheral blood. All receptors derive from a man aged 65 to 85 with acute or convalescent COVID-19. CDR3s include the opening cysteine and the closing phenylalanine or tryptophan. A D gene is named only where the DNA matches it firmly.

j_call: TRBJ2-2; d_call: -; v_call: TRBV4-3; cdr3_aa: CASSQESTIPGELFF; cdr3_nt: TGCGCCAGCAGCCAAGAGTCAACTATACCCGGGGAGCTGTTTTTT
j_call: TRBJ1-2; d_call: -; v_call: TRBV3-1/TRBV3-2; cdr3_aa: CASSQDERWVGLNYGYTF; cdr3_nt: TGTGCCAGCAGCCAAGATGAACGTTGGGTGGGACTCAACTATGGCTACACCTTC
j_call: TRBJ1-1; d_call: TRBD1; v_call: TRBV6-1; cdr3_aa: CASSARQGGMNTEAFF; cdr3_nt: TGTGCCAGCAGTGCCCGACAGGGGGGTATGAACACTGAAGCTTTCTTT
j_call: TRBJ2-1; d_call: -; v_call: TRBV6-5; cdr3_aa: CASINRVGSYNEQFF; cdr3_nt: TGTGCCAGCATCAACAGGGTGGGCTCCTACAATGAGCAGTTCTTC
j_call: TRBJ1-1; d_call: TRBD1; v_call: TRBV11-2; cdr3_aa: CASSRGLGTEAFF; cdr3_nt: TGTGCCAGCAGCAGGGGGCTAGGGACTGAAGCTTTCTTT
j_call: TRBJ2-3; d_call: -; v_call: TRBV6-5; cdr3_aa: CASSYSKRGGTDTQYF; cdr3_nt: TGTGCCAGCAGTTACTCGAAACGGGGAGGCACAGATACGCAGTATTTT
j_call: TRBJ2-1; d_call: -; v_call: TRBV27; cdr3_aa: CASSQTGYQAYNEQFF; cdr3_nt: TGTGCCAGCAGTCAAACAGGGTATCAGGCCTACAATGAGCAGTTCTTC
j_call: TRBJ2-7; d_call: TRBD2; v_call: TRBV5-1; cdr3_aa: CASSAGLAGGHYEQYF; cdr3_nt: TGCGCCAGCAGCGCCGGACTAGCGGGGGGTCATTACGAGCAGTACTTC
j_call: TRBJ1-2; d_call: -; v_call: TRBV28; cdr3_aa: CASSSTDYNHNYGYTF; cdr3_nt: TGTGCCAGCAGTTCCACTGACTACAACCACAACTATGGCTACACCTTC
j_call: TRBJ2-2; d_call: TRBD2; v_call: TRBV10-1; cdr3_aa: CANERSGGGRCGELFF; cdr3_nt: TGCGCCAACGAACGGTCCGGGGGGGGCCGATGTGGGGAGCTGTTTTTT